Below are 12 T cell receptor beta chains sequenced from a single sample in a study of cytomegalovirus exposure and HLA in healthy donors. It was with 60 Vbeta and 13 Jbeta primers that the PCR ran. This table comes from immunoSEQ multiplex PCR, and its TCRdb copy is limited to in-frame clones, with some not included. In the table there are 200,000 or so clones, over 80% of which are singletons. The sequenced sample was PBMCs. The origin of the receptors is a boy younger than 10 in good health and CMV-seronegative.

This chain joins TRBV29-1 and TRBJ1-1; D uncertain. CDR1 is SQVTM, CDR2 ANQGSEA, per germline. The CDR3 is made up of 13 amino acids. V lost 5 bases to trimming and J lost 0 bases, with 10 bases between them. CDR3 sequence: CSVLTPLNTEAFF. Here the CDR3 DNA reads TGCAGCGTTTTGACACCACTGAACACTGAAGCTTTCTTT.

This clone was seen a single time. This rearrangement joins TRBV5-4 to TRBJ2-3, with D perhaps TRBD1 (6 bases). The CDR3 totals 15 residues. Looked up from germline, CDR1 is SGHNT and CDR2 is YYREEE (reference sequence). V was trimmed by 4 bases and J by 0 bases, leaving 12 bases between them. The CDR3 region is CASSPGVLSTDTQYF. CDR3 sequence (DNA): TGTGCCAGCAGCCCAGGGGTGTTGAGCACAGATACGCAGTATTTT.

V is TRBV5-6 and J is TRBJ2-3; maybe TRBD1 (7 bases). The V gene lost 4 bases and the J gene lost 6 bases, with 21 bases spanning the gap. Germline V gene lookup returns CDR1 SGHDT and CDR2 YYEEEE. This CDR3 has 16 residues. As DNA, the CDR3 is TGTGCCAGCAGCCGAAGAGGGGGCCGGGGGTCGGATACGCAGTATTTT. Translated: CASSRRGGRGSDTQYF.

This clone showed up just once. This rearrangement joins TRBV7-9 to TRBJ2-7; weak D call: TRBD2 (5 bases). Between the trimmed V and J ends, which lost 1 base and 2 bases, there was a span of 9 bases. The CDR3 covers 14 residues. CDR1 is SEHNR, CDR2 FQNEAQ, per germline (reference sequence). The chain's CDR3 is CASSLGGFTYEQYF. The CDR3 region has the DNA TGTGCCAGCAGCTTAGGAGGGTTCACCTACGAGCAGTACTTC.

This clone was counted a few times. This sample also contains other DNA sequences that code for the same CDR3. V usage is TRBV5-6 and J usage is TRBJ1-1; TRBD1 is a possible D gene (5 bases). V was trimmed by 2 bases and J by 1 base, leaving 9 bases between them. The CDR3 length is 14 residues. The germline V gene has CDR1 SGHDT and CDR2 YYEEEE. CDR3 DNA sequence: TGTGCCAGCAGCTTCGGACAAGGGAACACTGAAGCTTTCTTT. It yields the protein CASSFGQGNTEAFF.

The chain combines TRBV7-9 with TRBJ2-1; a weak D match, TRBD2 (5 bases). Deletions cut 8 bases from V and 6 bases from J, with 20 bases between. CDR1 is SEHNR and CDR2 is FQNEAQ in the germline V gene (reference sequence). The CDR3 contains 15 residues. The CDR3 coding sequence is TGTGCCAGCCCCAATAAACCGGGGATGACCAATGAGCAGTTCTTC. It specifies CASPNKPGMTNEQFF.

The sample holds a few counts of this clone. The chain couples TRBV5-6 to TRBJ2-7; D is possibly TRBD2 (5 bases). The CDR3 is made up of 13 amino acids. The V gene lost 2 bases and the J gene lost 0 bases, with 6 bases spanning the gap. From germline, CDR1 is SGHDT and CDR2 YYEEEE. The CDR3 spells CASSFGNSYEQYF. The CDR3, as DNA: TGTGCCAGCAGCTTCGGGAACTCCTACGAGCAGTACTTC. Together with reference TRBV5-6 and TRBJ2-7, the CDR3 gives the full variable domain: DAGVTQSPTHLIKTRGQQVTLRCSPKSGHDTVSWYQQALGQGPQFIFQYYEEEERQRGNFPDRFSGHQFPNYSSELNVNALLLGDSALYLCASSFGNSYEQYFGPGTRLTVT.

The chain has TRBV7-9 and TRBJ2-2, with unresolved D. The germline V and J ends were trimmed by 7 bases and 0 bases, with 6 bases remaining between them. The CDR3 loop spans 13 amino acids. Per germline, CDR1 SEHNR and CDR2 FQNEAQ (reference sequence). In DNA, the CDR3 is TGTGCCAGCACCTCCTCGAACACCGGGGAGCTGTTTTTT. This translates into CASTSSNTGELFF.

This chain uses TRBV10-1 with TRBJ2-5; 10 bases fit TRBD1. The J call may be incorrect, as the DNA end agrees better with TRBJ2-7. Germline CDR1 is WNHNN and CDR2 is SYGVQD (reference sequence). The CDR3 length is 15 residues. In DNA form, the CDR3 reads TGCGCCAGCAGTGAGTCCCCAGGGACAGGGGACGAGCAGTACTTC. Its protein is CASSESPGTGDEQYF.

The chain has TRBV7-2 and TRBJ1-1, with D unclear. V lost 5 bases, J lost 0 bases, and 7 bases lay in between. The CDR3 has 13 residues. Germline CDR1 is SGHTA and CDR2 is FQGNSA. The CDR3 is CASSRGMNTEAFF. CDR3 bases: TGTGCCAGCAGCCGCGGGATGAACACTGAAGCTTTCTTT.

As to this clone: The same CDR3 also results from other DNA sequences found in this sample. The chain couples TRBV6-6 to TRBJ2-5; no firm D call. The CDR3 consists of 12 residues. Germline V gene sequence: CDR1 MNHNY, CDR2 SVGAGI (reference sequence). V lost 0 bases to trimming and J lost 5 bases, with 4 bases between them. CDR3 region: CASSYSSETQYF. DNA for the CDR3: TGTGCCAGCAGTTACTCGAGTGAGACCCAGTACTTC.

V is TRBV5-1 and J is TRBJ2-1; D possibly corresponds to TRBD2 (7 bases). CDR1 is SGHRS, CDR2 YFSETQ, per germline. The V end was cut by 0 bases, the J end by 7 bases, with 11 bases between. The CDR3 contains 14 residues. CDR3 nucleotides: TGCGCCAGCAGCTTGGGGGGGGGCGTAAATGAGCAGTTCTTC. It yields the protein CASSLGGGVNEQFF.